This TCR beta chain was sequenced in a study of T cells in Graves' hyperthyroidism and ophthalmopathy (dated by TCRdb to between 2018 and 2020). Looking at the study overall: TCR V-J signatures able to tell the groups apart were searched for in a discovery cohort of 100 or so patients, of whom 40 to 45 had Graves' ophthalmopathy and around 56 had stable Graves' hyperthyroidism. Prospective prediction of ophthalmopathy was tested in an independent validation cohort consisting of 18 hyperthyroidism patients and 17 patients who later progressed to ophthalmopathy. The 90 to 100 discovery patients were randomly split 7:3 into training and test sets. In about 6 Graves' hyperthyroidism patients, the study also compared T-cell repertoires from thyroid tissue with T-cell repertoires from blood. After blood sampling, hyperthyroidism patients were treated with methimazole at a starting dose of 30 mg daily, and ophthalmopathy patients were treated with high-dose intravenous methylprednisolone. TCR Vbeta CDR3 sequencing of fewer than 150 peripheral blood samples (around 45 ophthalmopathy, over 70 hyperthyroidism and about 17 progressor patients) is reported in the paper.

Patients with uncontrolled infections, other autoimmune diseases, pregnancy or lactation were excluded. Diagnoses were based on clinical symptoms, serum thyroxine and TRAb, thyroid ultrasound and orbital computed tomography. Total RNA was extracted with Trizol reagent, and quality was checked on an Agilent 2100 Bioanalyzer. On this clonotype: Its target antigen remains unknown. No qualities accompany the bases; no much larger clone lies one base away.

The TCR beta CDR3 regions were amplified from the RNA transcripts. The TCR CDR3 was subjected to a first round of RT-PCR using the HTBI primer set and the Qiagen OneStep RT-PCR kit. The libraries were constructed in a second round of multiplex PCR and then size-selected and purified. Sequencing of the libraries was done on an Illumina HiSeq2000 using paired-end 100 bp reads. Regarding the original processing steps: SOAPnuke was used to process the raw data, throwing out any read that contained adapters or uncalled bases, had a mean Phred below 15, or lacked an exact constant-primer or identifier match. High-quality paired reads were merged using COPE v1.2.5, and each unique nucleotide sequence was defined as a clonotype. MiTCR v1.1 was used to align the clonotypes against IMGT TRBV, TRBD and TRBJ reference segments. Analysis was restricted to V-J combinations with a frequency above 0.0001, which covered 98% to 99.2% of repertoires. The TCS score was defined as the ratio of F50 (clonal expansion) to E x V (chaos), calculated using BLOSUM62-based TCRdist between CDR3 peptides within each V-J. Welch's t-statistics and random forest reduced several hundred V-J features to about 13, which were used in a naive Bayes classifier (R e1071). The Morisita-Horn index was used to measure how similar the thyroid and blood repertoires were. In-frame beta chains were kept once TCRdb had trimmed the public reads at Q25 with fastp and called clones with MiXCR. Rows with one shared CDR3 protein collapse into an entry with the most common genes and DNA. TCRdb assigned the V and J calls; the authors' analysis was not used. The sample table holds 480,000 or so distinct CDR3 sequences, of which approximately 49% were seen once. The ten largest clones take up 44% of the sample.

Overall study outcomes, separate from this receptor: During validation, the model predicted progression to ophthalmopathy a median of around six months ahead of onset, with more than 55% sensitivity and around 73% specificity. Ophthalmopathy was separated from stable hyperthyroidism by a 13 V-J signature model, with approximately 89% sensitivity and roughly 81% specificity obtained in cross-validation and 80%/75% obtained in testing. Sample size was not statistically predetermined, and blinding of investigators to group allocation was not performed. Most expanded thyroid clonotypes (frequency above 0.001) were also detected in blood, suggesting blood repertoires may reflect thyroid immune responses.

This TCR came from an adult woman with Graves' disease, either hyperthyroidism or ophthalmopathy (not recorded which). Sequencing was performed on peripheral blood or thyroid tissue (not recorded which).

The nucleotide sequence reads TGCACTGACTCCCGTTTGACTGAAGCTTTCTTT. This translates into CTDSRLTEAFF. The receptor chain draws on TRBV20-1 and TRBJ1-1; the D segment cannot be called with confidence. The CDR3 runs 11 amino acids, cysteine and phenylalanine included. Only the CDR3 part of the read is kept: 33 bases, read in frame from the first base. Based on the germline V gene (reference sequence), the CDR1 and CDR2 sequences are DFQATT and SNEGSKA.